This TCR beta chain derives from a study of CD8 T cells in ankylosing spondylitis (dated by TCRdb to about 2017). With regard to the full study: The study set out to find disease-linked TCR variants by profiling T cell receptor beta repertoires in ankylosing spondylitis patients and healthy donors. The full study cohort comprised about 25 ankylosing spondylitis patients and about a hundred healthy donors. Peripheral blood was sampled, and synovial fluid was additionally collected from ankylosing spondylitis patients.

General study outcomes and caveats: Some motif variants had previously been reported in the synovial fluid and blood of reactive arthritis patients, which suggests shared mechanisms of disease initiation. Significant enrichment of the disease-linked clones was reported in matched synovial fluid samples from ankylosing spondylitis patients. A CD8+ phenotype was shown by the disease-linked clones, which were found at relatively low frequencies in peripheral blood. A TCR beta motif of about 8 highly homologous amino acid variants appeared characteristic of blood from ankylosing spondylitis patients.

The sequencer listed for this sample is Illumina HiSeq 2500. Quantitative 5'-RACE with molecular barcodes was the method used to prepare the TCR beta libraries. The authors' analysis ran thus. A new computational method based on a probabilistic model of VDJ rearrangement was used to identify disease-linked TCR variants. The public reads were run again by TCRdb, first through fastp at Q25 and then through MiXCR, and only productive beta chains were kept. Identical CDR3 proteins give one entry, which carries the most common genes and DNA. These V and J calls derive from TCRdb rather than the authors' analysis. This sample comprises 380,000 or so distinct CDR3 sequences, roughly 20% of them detected only once. Jointly, the top ten make up around 12% of the sample. The CDR3 runs 11 amino acids, cysteine and phenylalanine included. Here the CDR3 DNA is all that survives: 33 bases in frame from base 1. Between the V and J ends, shortened by 10 bases and 4 bases respectively, the junction contains 11 bases. The germline V gene yields ENHRY for CDR1 and SYGVKD for CDR2.

This clonotype showed up just a few times. What this receptor recognizes is not known. Per-base quality was not reported, and no clone a single base away is much larger than it. The chain couples TRBV10-3 to TRBJ2-7, with a weak D call of TRBD1 (6 bases match). This sequence originates from a male donor with ankylosing spondylitis or in good health (not recorded which). The specimen sequenced was blood, either unsorted or a sorted T cell fraction (not recorded which). The CDR3 has the sequence CATTGKYEQYF. The DNA sequence follows: TGTGCCACCACAGGGAAGTACGAGCAGTACTTC.